One sample yielded the 31 T cell receptor beta chains listed below, sequenced in a study of shared clonotypes between healthy human individuals. TCRdb's table, derived via immunoSEQ multiplex PCR, lists solely in-frame clones and lacks some. The sample yields 1,400,000 or so clones, 98% seen once. Sequenced material: naive CD4+ T cells sorted from blood. The subset was: CD45RA+ positively selected. The receptors stem from a man between 25 and 39 years old in good health.

In regard to this clone: The sample has other DNA sequences that encode this CDR3 too. The chain employs TRBV29-1 and TRBJ2-3; 7 bases match TRBD2. Germline loops: CDR1 SQVTM, CDR2 ANQGSEA. Unmatched junction bases numbered 5, after V lost 2 bases and J lost 0 bases. This CDR3 has 15 amino acids. As DNA, the CDR3 is TGCAGCGTTGAAATCCTAGCGGCTAGCACAGATACGCAGTATTTT. Translating gives CSVEILAASTDTQYF.

This chain joins TRBV11-3 and TRBJ2-5; D perhaps matches TRBD1 (6 bases). Germline V CDR1 and CDR2: SGHNT, YENEEA. The length of the CDR3 is 13 residues. Trimming took 5 bases from V and 2 from J, leaving 9 bases between them. The CDR3 spells CASSPGDQETQYF. The CDR3 DNA is TGTGCCAGCAGCCCAGGGGATCAAGAGACCCAGTACTTC.

This chain connects TRBV25-1 to TRBJ2-7; D may be TRBD2 (6 bases). Per the germline V gene, CDR1 is MGHDK and CDR2 is SYGVNS. V lost 4 bases, J lost 6 bases, and 19 bases lay in between. The length of the CDR3 is 15 residues. The CDR3 nucleotides are TGTGCCAGCAGTGGAGCGGGCGTGGTGGGACCCGAGCAGTACTTC. Its protein is CASSGAGVVGPEQYF.

The CDR3 loop reads CASNPPESGQVTETQYF. In nucleotides, the CDR3 is TGTGCCAGCAACCCCCCAGAGAGCGGGCAGGTGACAGAGACCCAGTACTTC. The rearrangement links TRBV5-6 to TRBJ2-5; TRBD2 is a possible D gene (6 bases). V was pared by 6 bases and J by 4 bases, with 25 bases between. The CDR3 spans 17 residues. Germline CDR1 and CDR2: SGHDT and YYEEEE.

V is TRBV5-4 and J is TRBJ2-1, with 13 bases lining up with TRBD2. Germline loops: CDR1 SGHNT, CDR2 YYREEE (reference sequence). V lost 5 bases and J lost 5; bases outside the gene matches: 4. The CDR3 has 15 residues. DNA for the CDR3: TGTGCCAGCAGGCCCGGACTAGCGGGAGACAATGAGCAGTTCTTC. It encodes CASRPGLAGDNEQFF.

V is TRBV5-6 and J is TRBJ1-2; no definite D call. Germline V gene lookup returns CDR1 SGHDT and CDR2 YYEEEE. V lost 0 bases to trimming and J lost 8 bases, with 17 bases between them. The CDR3 consists of 15 residues. The CDR3 DNA is TGTGCCAGCAGCTTGGCCGGAGGACGGCAACGAGGCTACACCTTC. This translates into CASSLAGGRQRGYTF.

The rearrangement links TRBV6-5 to TRBJ2-3; 10 bases line up with TRBD1. The J segment lost 4 bases and the V segment lost 6 bases, leaving 7 bases of the junction unmatched. CDR1 and CDR2 (germline): MNHEY, SVGAGI. The CDR3 runs to 15 residues. The CDR3 bases are TGTGCCAGCAGGACGACAGGGGGCATAGCAGATACGCAGTATTTT. This gives the protein CASRTTGGIADTQYF.

The chain employs TRBV7-6 and TRBJ1-1; a weak D match, TRBD1 (6 bases). Trimming shortened V by 2 bases and J by 4 bases, and 11 bases separated the two germline ends. From germline, CDR1 is SGHVS and CDR2 FNYEAQ. The CDR3 covers 14 residues. CDR3 nucleotide sequence: TGTGCCAGCAGCTTAACACAGGGTGGCACTGAAGCTTTCTTT. Protein product: CASSLTQGGTEAFF.

The chain combines TRBV5-6 with TRBJ1-5; D ambiguous. Germline CDR1 SGHDT, CDR2 YYEEEE. Trimming removed 0 bases at V and 4 bases at J, with 11 bases between. The CDR3 runs 15 residues. The CDR3 spells CASSLAGQENQPQHF. The DNA for the CDR3 is TGTGCCAGCAGCTTGGCCGGCCAGGAAAATCAGCCCCAGCATTTT.

In regard to this clone: Other nucleotide sequences from this sample produce the same CDR3. V usage is TRBV2 and J usage is TRBJ2-7; no definite D call. The CDR3 consists of 12 residues. Germline CDR1 reads SNHLY; CDR2 reads FYNNEI. Trimming shortened V by 2 bases and J by 2 bases, and 4 bases separated the two germline ends. For the CDR3, the DNA is TGTGCCAGCAGTGAACTGACCTACGAGCAGTACTTC. Protein: CASSELTYEQYF.

The CDR3 here is CASTPQGHYEQYF. The CDR3, as DNA: TGTGCCAGCACACCGCAGGGTCACTACGAGCAGTACTTC. The chain recombines TRBV5-8 with TRBJ2-7, with a weak D call TRBD1 (5 bases). The CDR3 is 13 residues long. The germline gives CDR1 SGHTS, CDR2 YDEGEE. V was shortened by 6 bases and J by 3 bases, with 13 bases between the two germline ends.

The chain is built from TRBV5-1 and TRBJ2-3; TRBD1 matches at 7 bases. The CDR3 is 15 amino acids. Germline V gene sequence: CDR1 SGHRS, CDR2 YFSETQ. Trimming removed 0 bases from V and 5 bases from J; junction bases left unmatched: 6. The chain's CDR3 is CASSLEGAWKDTQYF. The CDR3 DNA follows: TGCGCCAGCAGCTTGGAGGGGGCATGGAAAGATACGCAGTATTTT.

Of note for this clone: Other DNA sequences in the same sample also yield this CDR3. V is TRBV6-5 and J is TRBJ1-3; D gene uncertain. The CDR3 totals 15 residues. From germline, CDR1 is MNHEY and CDR2 SVGAGI. V dropped 0 bases and J dropped 0 bases, with 6 bases sitting between them. The CDR3 spells CASSYSGGSGNTIYF. In nucleotides, the CDR3 is TGTGCCAGCAGTTACTCGGGAGGCTCTGGAAACACCATATATTTT.

For the CDR3, the DNA is TGCGCCAGCAGTGAGCCCGACTCCTACGAGCAGTACTTC. Protein product: CASSEPDSYEQYF. The V gene is TRBV10-1, the J gene TRBJ2-7; no clear D. The germline gives CDR1 WNHNN, CDR2 SYGVQD (reference sequence). Trimming stripped 2 bases from V and 0 bases from J, with 5 bases between. This CDR3 has 13 amino acids.

The chain recombines TRBV2 with TRBJ2-3; perhaps TRBD2 as D (5 bases). V shed 9 bases and J shed 0 bases, with 16 bases lying between them. In germline, CDR1 is SNHLY, CDR2 FYNNEI. The CDR3 covers 15 residues. The CDR3 spells CARLGLASSTDTQYF. CDR3 in DNA: TGTGCCAGGCTTGGGCTAGCCTCTAGCACAGATACGCAGTATTTT.

The V and J genes are TRBV4-2 and TRBJ1-1; D call uncertain. Germline V gives CDR1 LGHNA, CDR2 YNFKEQ. The CDR3 runs 13 residues. Trimming removed 0 bases at V and 3 bases at J, with 5 bases between. The CDR3 protein is CASSQDGYTEAFF. CDR3 nucleotides: TGTGCCAGCAGCCAAGATGGGTACACTGAAGCTTTCTTT.

The genes are TRBV7-9 and TRBJ2-1; D is perhaps TRBD2 (5 bases). V lost 6 bases and J lost 0, with 15 bases in between. CDR3 length: 16 amino acids. Germline CDR1 SEHNR, CDR2 FQNEAQ (reference sequence). CDR3 loop: CASSITAERSYNEQFF. The CDR3 DNA sequence: TGTGCCAGCAGTATAACAGCGGAGCGCTCCTACAATGAGCAGTTCTTC.

The chain joins TRBV2 to TRBJ2-7; either TRBD1 or TRBD2 may supply D (5 bases each). Germline CDR1 SNHLY, CDR2 FYNNEI. The CDR3 is 12 residues long. The germline V and J ends were trimmed by 6 bases and 3 bases, with 9 bases remaining between them. The CDR3 DNA sequence: TGTGCCAGCAGGGGGGACGTCTACGAGCAGTACTTC. It specifies CASRGDVYEQYF.

This clone occurred once. The chain recombines TRBV5-1 with TRBJ1-2; D is ambiguous. CDR1 and CDR2 (germline): SGHRS, YFSETQ. The V end lost 4 bases, the J end lost 0 bases, and 7 bases lay between the germline ends. This CDR3 comprises 13 residues. CDR3 residues: CASSHGTNYGYTF. CDR3 bases: TGCGCCAGCAGCCACGGAACTAACTATGGCTACACCTTC.

V usage is TRBV2 and J usage is TRBJ1-5; possibly TRBD1 for D (5 bases). V lost 6 bases and J 2 bases, leaving 17 bases between the germline ends. Germline V gives CDR1 SNHLY, CDR2 FYNNEI. The CDR3 has 16 amino acids. The DNA for the CDR3 is TGTGCCAGCAGCGAGAGACGGGGGACGGGCAATCAGCCCCAGCATTTT. This codes for CASSERRGTGNQPQHF.

The rearrangement links TRBV7-2 to TRBJ2-5; TRBD2 matches 10 bases. V lost 2 bases, J lost 5 bases, and 11 bases stayed unmatched. Germline V gives CDR1 SGHTA, CDR2 FQGNSA. This CDR3 contains 17 residues. The CDR3 region has the DNA TGTGCCAGCAGCTTACCTCCCCTAGCGGGAGCACGGGAGACCCAGTACTTC. It specifies CASSLPPLAGARETQYF.

Comments on this clone: The identical CDR3 is also encoded by other nucleotide sequences in the sample. The V gene is TRBV6-5, the J gene TRBJ2-7; perhaps TRBD2 as D (6 bases). CDR1 MNHEY and CDR2 SVGAGI come from the germline V gene. The V end lost 5 bases, the J end lost 1 base, and 9 bases lay between the germline ends. The CDR3 spans 13 residues. The DNA of the CDR3 is TGTGCCAGCAGTCCGGCGGGGTCCTACGAGCAGTACTTC. It encodes CASSPAGSYEQYF.

V gene TRBV6-5 combines with J gene TRBJ1-5; D unresolved. V was clipped by 4 bases and J by 0 bases, with 7 bases between them. Germline CDR1 and CDR2: MNHEY and SVGAGI. The CDR3 is 14 residues long. This chain's CDR3 is CASSLAGSNQPQHF. CDR3 nucleotide sequence: TGTGCCAGCAGTTTGGCGGGTAGCAATCAGCCCCAGCATTTT.

The chain links TRBV27 to TRBJ2-1; D not certain. Trimming took off 3 bases at V and 4 bases at J, with 10 bases between the two ends. The CDR3 extends over 14 amino acids. Germline assignment: CDR1 MNHEY and CDR2 SMNVEV (reference sequence). CDR3 coding DNA: TGTGCCAGCAGTTTGGGAATGATATACAATGAGCAGTTCTTC. Amino acid sequence: CASSLGMIYNEQFF.

The V call is TRBV11-2, the J call TRBJ1-1, with D uncertain. V was trimmed by 4 bases and J by 2 bases, leaving 11 bases between them. The length of the CDR3 is 14 residues. Germline V gives CDR1 SGHAT, CDR2 FQNNGV. The CDR3 sequence is CASSSPRSNTEAFF. As DNA, the CDR3 is TGTGCCAGCAGCTCCCCCAGGAGCAACACTGAAGCTTTCTTT.

This chain links TRBV11-2 with TRBJ2-7; no definite D call. V was pared by 2 bases and J by 4 bases, with 9 bases between. CDR1 SGHAT and CDR2 FQNNGV come from the germline V gene. The CDR3 sequence is 13 residues long. CDR3: CASSLLARYEQYF. The CDR3 DNA reads TGTGCCAGCAGCTTACTTGCGCGTTACGAGCAGTACTTC.

Concerning this clone: Other nucleotide sequences from this sample produce the same CDR3. The V call is TRBV2, the J call TRBJ2-7, with a weak D call TRBD1 (6 bases). The CDR3 sequence is 14 residues long. V lost 6 bases, J lost 0 bases, and 12 bases lay in between. Germline CDR1 and CDR2: SNHLY and FYNNEI. CDR3 nucleotide sequence: TGTGCCAGCAGCGAACAGGGATCCTCCTACGAGCAGTACTTC. It translates to CASSEQGSSYEQYF. Looking up the rest from reference TRBV2 and TRBJ2-7 gives the full variable domain: EPEVTQTPSHQVTQMGQEVILRCVPISNHLYFYWYRQILGQKVEFLVSFYNNEISEKSEIFDDQFSVERPDGSNFTLKIRSTKLEDSAMYFCASSEQGSSYEQYFGPGTRLTVT.

In DNA form, the CDR3 reads TGTGCCAGCAGCTCGGACAGGGCCCAGCCCCAGCATTTT. This sequence encodes CASSSDRAQPQHF. The chain has TRBV7-3 and TRBJ1-5, with 8 bases fitting TRBD1. Germline V gives CDR1 SGHTA, CDR2 FQGTGA. The length of the CDR3 is 13 residues. Losses at the gene ends were 4 bases for V and 7 bases for J; bases not matched to a gene: 3.

This chain uses TRBV5-4 with TRBJ1-2, with 7 bases aligning to TRBD1. The CDR3 loop spans 15 amino acids. Germline assignment: CDR1 SGHNT and CDR2 YYREEE (reference sequence). V was clipped by 0 bases and J by 7 bases; unmatched bases: 9. The DNA of the CDR3 is TGTGCCAGCAGCTTGGACCAGACAGGGTCTTCTGGCTACACCTTC. Translation gives CASSLDQTGSSGYTF.

The J gene is TRBJ1-4, the V gene TRBV15, with a possible D match to TRBD1 (5 bases). The CDR3 runs 15 residues. Trimming stripped 0 bases from V and 7 bases from J, with 12 bases between. Germline values: CDR1 LNHNV, CDR2 YYDKDF (reference sequence). CDR3 sequence: CATSRDRGTLEKLFF. The DNA for the CDR3 is TGTGCCACCAGCAGAGACCGCGGGACCCTTGAAAAACTGTTTTTT. Complete variable domain (other parts from reference TRBV15 and TRBJ1-4): DAMVIQNPRYQVTQFGKPVTLSCSQTLNHNVMYWYQQKSSQAPKLLFHYYDKDFNNEADTPDNFQSRRPNTSFCFLDIRSPGLGDTAMYLCATSRDRGTLEKLFFGSGTQLSVL.

The rearrangement uses TRBV5-1 and TRBJ1-2; 7 bases map to TRBD1. Germline V gives CDR1 SGHRS, CDR2 YFSETQ. CDR3 length: 14 amino acids. The junction had 6 bases not matched to a gene; V was cut back by 1 base and J by 6 bases. CDR3 in DNA: TGCGCCAGCAGCTTGACAGGGGAGGATGATGGCTACACCTTC. Encoded protein: CASSLTGEDDGYTF. Complete variable domain (other parts from reference TRBV5-1 and TRBJ1-2): KAGVTQTPRYLIKTRGQQVTLSCSPISGHRSVSWYQQTPGQGLQFLFEYFSETQRNKGNFPGRFSGRQFSNSRSEMNVSTLELGDSALYLCASSLTGEDDGYTFGSGTRLTVV.